This entry concerns a single TCR beta chain. This PCR relied on a set of 60 Vbeta primers and 13 Jbeta primers. Assay used: immunoSEQ multiplex PCR; TCRdb lists only in-frame clones, some missing. Among some 200,000 clones, more than 65% were seen once, and the ten largest hold 3% to 4.5%. This record belongs to a study of cytomegalovirus exposure and HLA in healthy donors. The germline V gene has CDR1 LNHNV and CDR2 YYDKDF (reference sequence). The J segment lost 6 bases and the V segment lost 0 bases, leaving 7 bases of the junction unmatched. This CDR3 has 15 residues. The TCR sequence derives from a man between 45 and 60 years old in good health and CMV-seronegative. The chain joins TRBV15 to TRBJ2-7, with 8 bases that match TRBD2. The sample taken for sequencing was PBMCs. CDR3 bases: TGTGCCACCAGCAGAGATTCCGGGGGGGAGCGCGAGCAGTACTTC. Its protein product is CATSRDSGGEREQYF.